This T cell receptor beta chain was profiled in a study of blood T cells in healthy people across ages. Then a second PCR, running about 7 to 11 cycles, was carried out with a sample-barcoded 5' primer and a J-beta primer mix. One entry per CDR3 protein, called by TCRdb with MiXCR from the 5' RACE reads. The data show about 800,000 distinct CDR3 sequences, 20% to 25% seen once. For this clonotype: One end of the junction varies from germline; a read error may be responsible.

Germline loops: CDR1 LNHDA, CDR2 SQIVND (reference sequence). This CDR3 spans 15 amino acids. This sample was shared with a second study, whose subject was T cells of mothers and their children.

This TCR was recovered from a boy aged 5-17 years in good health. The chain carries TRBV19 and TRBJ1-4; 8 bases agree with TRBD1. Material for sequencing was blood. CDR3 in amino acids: CASSTRQGTNEKLVF. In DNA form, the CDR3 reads TGTGCCAGTAGTACAAGACAGGGGACGAATGAAAAACTGGTTTTT.